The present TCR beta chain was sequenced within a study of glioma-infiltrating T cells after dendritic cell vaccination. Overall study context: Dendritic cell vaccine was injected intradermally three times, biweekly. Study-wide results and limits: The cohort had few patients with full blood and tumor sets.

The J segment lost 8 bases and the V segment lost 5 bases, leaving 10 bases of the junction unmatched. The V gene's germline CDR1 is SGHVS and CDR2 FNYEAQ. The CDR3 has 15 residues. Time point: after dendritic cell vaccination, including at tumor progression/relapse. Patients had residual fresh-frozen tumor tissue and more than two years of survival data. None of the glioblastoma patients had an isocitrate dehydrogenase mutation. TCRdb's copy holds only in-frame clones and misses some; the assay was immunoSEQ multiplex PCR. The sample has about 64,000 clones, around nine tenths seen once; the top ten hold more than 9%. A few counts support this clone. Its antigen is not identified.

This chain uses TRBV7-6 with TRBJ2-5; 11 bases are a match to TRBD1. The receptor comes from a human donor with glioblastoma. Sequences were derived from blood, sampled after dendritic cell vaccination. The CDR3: CASSARDRGVGTQYF. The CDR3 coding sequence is TGTGCCAGCAGCGCCCGGGACAGGGGGGTCGGTACCCAGTACTTC.